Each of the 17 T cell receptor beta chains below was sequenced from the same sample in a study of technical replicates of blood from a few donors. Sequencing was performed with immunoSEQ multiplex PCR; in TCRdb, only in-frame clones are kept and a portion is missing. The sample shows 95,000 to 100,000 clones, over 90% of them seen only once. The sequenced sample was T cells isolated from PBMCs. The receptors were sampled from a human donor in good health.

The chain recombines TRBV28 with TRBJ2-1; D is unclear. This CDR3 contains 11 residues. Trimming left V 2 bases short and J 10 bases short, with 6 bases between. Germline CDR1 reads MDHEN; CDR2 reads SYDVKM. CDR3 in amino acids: CASSLHVEQFF. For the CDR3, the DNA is TGTGCCAGCAGTTTACATGTGGAGCAGTTCTTC.

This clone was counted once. The CDR3 spells CASSFQTSGRGLGPGELFF. The CDR3 DNA reads TGTGCCAGCAGTTTCCAGACTAGCGGGAGAGGGTTAGGGCCCGGGGAGCTGTTTTTT. The gene calls are TRBV27 and TRBJ2-2; 12 nucleotides line up with TRBD2. V trimming: 3 bases; J trimming: 6 bases; junction bases outside the gene matches: 14. The CDR3 is 19 residues long. Germline values: CDR1 MNHEY, CDR2 SMNVEV (reference sequence).

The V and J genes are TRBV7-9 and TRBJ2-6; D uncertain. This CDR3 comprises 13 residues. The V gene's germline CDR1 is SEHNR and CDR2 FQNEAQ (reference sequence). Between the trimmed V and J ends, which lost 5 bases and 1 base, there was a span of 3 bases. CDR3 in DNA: TGTGCCAGCAGCCAGTCTGGGGCCAACGTCCTGACTTTC. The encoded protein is CASSQSGANVLTF.

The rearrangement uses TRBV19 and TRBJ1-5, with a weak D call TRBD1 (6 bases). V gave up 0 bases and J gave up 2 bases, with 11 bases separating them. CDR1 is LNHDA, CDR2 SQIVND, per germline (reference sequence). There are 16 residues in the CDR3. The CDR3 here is CASSIDRGAGNQPQHF. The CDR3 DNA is TGTGCCAGTAGTATAGATCGGGGGGCAGGCAATCAGCCCCAGCATTTT.

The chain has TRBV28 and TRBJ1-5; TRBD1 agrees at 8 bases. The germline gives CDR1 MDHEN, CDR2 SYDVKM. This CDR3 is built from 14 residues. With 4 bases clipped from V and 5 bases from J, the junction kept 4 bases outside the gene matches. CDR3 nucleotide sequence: TGTGCCAGCAGTTCCGGACAGGGCTATCAGCCCCAGCATTTT. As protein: CASSSGQGYQPQHF.

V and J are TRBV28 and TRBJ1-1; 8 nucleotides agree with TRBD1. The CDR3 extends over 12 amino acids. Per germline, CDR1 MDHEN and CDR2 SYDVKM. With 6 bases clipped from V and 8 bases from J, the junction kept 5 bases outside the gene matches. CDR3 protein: CASRPGGGEAFF. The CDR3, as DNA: TGTGCCAGCAGACCAGGGGGCGGGGAAGCTTTCTTT.

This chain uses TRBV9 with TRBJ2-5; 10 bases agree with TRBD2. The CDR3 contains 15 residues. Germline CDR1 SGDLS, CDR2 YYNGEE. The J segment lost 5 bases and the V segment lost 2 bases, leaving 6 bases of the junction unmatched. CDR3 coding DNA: TGTGCCAGCAGCGTTAGCGGGAGGTTTTCGGAGACCCAGTACTTC. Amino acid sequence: CASSVSGRFSETQYF.

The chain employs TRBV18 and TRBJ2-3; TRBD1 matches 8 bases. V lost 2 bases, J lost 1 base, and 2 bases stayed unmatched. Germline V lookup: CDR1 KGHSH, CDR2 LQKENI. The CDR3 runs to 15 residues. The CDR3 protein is CASSPGGQGTDTQYF. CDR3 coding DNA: TGTGCCAGCTCACCAGGGGGACAGGGCACAGATACGCAGTATTTT.

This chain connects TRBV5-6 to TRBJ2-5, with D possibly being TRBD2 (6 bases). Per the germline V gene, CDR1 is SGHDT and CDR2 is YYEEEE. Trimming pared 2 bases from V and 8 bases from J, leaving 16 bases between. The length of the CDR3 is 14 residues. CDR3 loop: CASSFAFLEGTQYF. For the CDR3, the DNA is TGTGCCAGCAGCTTTGCGTTTCTGGAGGGCACCCAGTACTTC.

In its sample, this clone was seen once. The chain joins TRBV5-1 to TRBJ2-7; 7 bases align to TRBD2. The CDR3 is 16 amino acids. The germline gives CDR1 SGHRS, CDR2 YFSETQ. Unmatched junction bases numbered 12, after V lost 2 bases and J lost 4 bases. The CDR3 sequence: CASSFTTTPGGYEQYF. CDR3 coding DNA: TGCGCCAGCAGCTTTACCACTACCCCGGGGGGATACGAGCAGTACTTC.

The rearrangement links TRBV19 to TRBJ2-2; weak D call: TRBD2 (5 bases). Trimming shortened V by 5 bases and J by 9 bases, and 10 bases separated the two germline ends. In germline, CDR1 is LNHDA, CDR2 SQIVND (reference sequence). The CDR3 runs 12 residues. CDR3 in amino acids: CASSAWERELFF. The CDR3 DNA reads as TGTGCCAGTAGTGCGTGGGAGCGGGAGCTGTTTTTT. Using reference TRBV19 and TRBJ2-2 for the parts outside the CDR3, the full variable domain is DGGITQSPKYLFRKEGQNVTLSCEQNLNHDAMYWYRQDPGQGLRLIYYSQIVNDFQKGDIAEGYSVSREKKESFPLTVTSAQKNPTAFYLCASSAWERELFFGEGSRLTVL.

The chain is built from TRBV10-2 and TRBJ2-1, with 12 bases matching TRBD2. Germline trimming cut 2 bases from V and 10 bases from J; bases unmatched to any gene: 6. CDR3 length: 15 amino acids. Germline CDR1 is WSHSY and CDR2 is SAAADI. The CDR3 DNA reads TGCGCCAGCAGTGAGAGACTAGCGGGAGTAGGGGAGCAGTTCTTC. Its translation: CASSERLAGVGEQFF.

CDR3 bases: TGTGCCAGCAGCTCCAACCCTTCCCGGGAAGACACCATATATTTT. Protein sequence: CASSSNPSREDTIYF. This chain links TRBV7-9 with TRBJ1-3; D is unclear. V was trimmed by 4 bases and J by 8 bases, leaving 18 bases between them. The germline V gene has CDR1 SEHNR and CDR2 FQNEAQ (reference sequence). The CDR3 has 15 residues.

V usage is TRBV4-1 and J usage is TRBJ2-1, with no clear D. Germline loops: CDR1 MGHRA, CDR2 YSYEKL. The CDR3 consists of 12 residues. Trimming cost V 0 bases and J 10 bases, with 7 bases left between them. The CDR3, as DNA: TGCGCCAGCAGCCAAGATCGTGGCGAGCAGTTCTTC. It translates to CASSQDRGEQFF.

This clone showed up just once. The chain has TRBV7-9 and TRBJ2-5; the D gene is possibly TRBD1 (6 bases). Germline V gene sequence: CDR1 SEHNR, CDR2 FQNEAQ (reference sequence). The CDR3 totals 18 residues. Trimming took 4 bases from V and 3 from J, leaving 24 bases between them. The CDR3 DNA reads TGTGCCAGCAGCTATTTATTTAGGACAGTCCCCCGGAAAGAGACCCAGTACTTC. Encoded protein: CASSYLFRTVPRKETQYF.

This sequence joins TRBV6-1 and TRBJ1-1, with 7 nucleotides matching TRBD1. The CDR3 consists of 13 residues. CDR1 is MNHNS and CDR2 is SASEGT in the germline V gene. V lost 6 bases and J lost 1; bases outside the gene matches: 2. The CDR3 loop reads CASRWTGNTEAFF. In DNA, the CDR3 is TGTGCCAGCAGGTGGACAGGGAACACTGAAGCTTTCTTT.

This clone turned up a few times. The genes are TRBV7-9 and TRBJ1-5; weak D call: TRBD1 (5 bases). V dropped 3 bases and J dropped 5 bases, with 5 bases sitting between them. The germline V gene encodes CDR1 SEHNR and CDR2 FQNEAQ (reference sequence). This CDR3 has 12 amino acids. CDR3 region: CASSFRDQPQHF. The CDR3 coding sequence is TGTGCCAGCAGCTTCAGGGATCAGCCCCAGCATTTT.